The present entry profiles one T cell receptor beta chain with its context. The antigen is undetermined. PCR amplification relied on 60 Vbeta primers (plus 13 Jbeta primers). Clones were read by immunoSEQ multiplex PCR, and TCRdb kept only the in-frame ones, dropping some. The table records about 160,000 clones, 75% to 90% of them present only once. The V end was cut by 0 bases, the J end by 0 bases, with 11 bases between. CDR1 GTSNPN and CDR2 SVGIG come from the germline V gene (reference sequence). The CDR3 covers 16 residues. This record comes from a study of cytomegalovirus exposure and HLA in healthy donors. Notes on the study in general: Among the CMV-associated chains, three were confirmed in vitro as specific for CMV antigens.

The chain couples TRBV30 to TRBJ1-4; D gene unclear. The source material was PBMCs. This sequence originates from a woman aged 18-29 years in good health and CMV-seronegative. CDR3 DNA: TGTGCCTGGAGTGTACAGAGAACCTCAACTAATGAAAAACTGTTTTTT. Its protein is CAWSVQRTSTNEKLFF.